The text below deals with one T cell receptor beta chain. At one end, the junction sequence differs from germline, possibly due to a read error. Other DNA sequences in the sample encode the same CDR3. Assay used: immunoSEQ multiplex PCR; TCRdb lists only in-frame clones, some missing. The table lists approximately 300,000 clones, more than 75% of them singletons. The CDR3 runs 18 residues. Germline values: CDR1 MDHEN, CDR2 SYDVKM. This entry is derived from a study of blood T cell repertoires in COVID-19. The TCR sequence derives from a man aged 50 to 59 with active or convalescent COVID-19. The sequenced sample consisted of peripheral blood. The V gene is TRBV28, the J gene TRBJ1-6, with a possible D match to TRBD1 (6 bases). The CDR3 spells CASSPLGAPSSYNSPLHF. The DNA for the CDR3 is TGTGCTAGCAGTCCATTGGGGGCTCCGAGCTCCTATAATTCACCCCTCCACTTT.